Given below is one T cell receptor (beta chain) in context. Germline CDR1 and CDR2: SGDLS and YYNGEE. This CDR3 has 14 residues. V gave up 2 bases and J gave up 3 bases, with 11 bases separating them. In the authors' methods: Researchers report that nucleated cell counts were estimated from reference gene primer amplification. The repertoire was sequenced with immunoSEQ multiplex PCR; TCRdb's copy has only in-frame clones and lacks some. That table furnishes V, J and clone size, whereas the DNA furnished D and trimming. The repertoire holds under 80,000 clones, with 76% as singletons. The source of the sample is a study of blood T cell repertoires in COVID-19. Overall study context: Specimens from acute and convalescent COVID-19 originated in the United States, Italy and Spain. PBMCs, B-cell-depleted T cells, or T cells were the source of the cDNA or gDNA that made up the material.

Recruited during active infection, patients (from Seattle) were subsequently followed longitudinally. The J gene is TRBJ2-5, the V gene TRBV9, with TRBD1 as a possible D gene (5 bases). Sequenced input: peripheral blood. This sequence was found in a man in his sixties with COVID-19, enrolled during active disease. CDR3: CASSVGQGEETQYF. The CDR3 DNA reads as TGTGCCAGCAGCGTCGGGCAAGGGGAAGAGACCCAGTACTTC.